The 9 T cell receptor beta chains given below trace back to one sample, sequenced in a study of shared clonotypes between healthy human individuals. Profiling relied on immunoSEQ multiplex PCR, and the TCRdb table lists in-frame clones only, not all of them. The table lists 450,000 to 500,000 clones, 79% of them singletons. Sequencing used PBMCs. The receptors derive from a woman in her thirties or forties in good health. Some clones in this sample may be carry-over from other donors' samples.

CDR3 in DNA: TGTGCCAGCAGTGAGGAGGGTCGGGACACTGAAGCTTTCTTT. Translated: CASSEEGRDTEAFF. The V gene is TRBV2, the J gene TRBJ1-1; D remains ambiguous. V shed 3 bases and J shed 3 bases, with 11 bases lying between them. The CDR3 totals 14 residues. In germline, CDR1 is SNHLY, CDR2 FYNNEI.

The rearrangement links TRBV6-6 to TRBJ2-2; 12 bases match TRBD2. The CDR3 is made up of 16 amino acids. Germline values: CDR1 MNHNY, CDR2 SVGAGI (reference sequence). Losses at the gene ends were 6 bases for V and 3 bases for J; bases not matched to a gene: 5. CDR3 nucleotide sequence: TGTGCCAGCAGACCCCCTAGCGGGAGGGACACCGGGGAGCTGTTTTTT. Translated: CASRPPSGRDTGELFF.

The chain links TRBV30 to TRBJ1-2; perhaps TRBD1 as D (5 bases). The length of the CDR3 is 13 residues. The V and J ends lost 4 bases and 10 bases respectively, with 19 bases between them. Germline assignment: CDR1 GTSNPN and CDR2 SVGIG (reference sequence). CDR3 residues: CAWNPGTDFVYTF. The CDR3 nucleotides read TGTGCCTGGAACCCCGGGACGGACTTTGTCTACACCTTC.

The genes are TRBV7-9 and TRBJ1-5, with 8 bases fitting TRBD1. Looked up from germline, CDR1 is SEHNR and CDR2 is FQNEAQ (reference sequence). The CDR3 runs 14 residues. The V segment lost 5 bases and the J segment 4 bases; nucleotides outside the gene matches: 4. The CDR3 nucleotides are TGTGCCAGCAGCCGTGACAGGGGTAATCAGCCCCAGCATTTT. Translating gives CASSRDRGNQPQHF. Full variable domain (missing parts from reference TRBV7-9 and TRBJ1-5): DTGVSQNPRHKITKRGQNVTFRCDPISEHNRLYWYRQTLGQGPEFLTYFQNEAQLEKSRLLSDRFSAERPKGSFSTLEIQRTEQGDSAMYLCASSRDRGNQPQHFGDGTRLSIL.

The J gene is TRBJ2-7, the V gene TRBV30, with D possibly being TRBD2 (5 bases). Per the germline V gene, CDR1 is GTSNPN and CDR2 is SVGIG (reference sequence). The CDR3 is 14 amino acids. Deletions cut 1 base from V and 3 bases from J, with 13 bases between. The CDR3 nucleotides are TGTGCCTGGAGTGGGGCTAGCAGCTACTACGAGCAGTACTTC. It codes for CAWSGASSYYEQYF. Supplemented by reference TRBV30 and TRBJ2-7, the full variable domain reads SQTIHQWPATLVQPVGSPLSLECTVEGTSNPNLYWYRQAAGRGLQLLFYSVGIGQISSEVPQNLSASRPQDRQFILSSKKLLLSDSGFYLCAWSGASSYYEQYFGPGTRLTVT.

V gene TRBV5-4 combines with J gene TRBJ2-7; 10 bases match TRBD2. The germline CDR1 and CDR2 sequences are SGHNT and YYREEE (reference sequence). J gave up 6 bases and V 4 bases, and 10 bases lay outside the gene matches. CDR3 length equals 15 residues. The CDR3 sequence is CASSLTLAGVGEQYF. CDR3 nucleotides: TGTGCCAGCAGCCTCACGCTAGCGGGAGTGGGCGAGCAGTACTTC. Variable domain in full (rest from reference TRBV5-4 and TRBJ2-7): ETGVTQSPTHLIKTRGQQVTLRCSSQSGHNTVSWYQQALGQGPQFIFQYYREEENGRGNFPPRFSGLQFPNYSSELNVNALELDDSALYLCASSLTLAGVGEQYFGPGTRLTVT.

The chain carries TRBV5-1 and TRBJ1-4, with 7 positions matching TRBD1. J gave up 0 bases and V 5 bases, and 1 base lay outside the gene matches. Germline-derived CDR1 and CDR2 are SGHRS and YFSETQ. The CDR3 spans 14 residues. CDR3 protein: CASRGQSTNEKLFF. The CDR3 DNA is TGCGCCAGCAGGGGACAGTCAACTAATGAAAAACTGTTTTTT.

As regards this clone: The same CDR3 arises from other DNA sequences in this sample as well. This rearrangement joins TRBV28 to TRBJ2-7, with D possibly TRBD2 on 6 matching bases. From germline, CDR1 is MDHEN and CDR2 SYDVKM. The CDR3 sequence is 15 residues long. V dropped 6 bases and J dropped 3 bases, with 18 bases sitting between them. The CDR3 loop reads CASSLPGGGGYEQYF. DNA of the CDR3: TGTGCCAGCAGCCTCCCCGGGGGAGGAGGCTACGAGCAGTACTTC. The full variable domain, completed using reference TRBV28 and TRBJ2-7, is DVKVTQSSRYLVKRTGEKVFLECVQDMDHENMFWYRQDPGLGLRLIYFSYDVKMKEKGDIPEGYSVSREKKERFSLILESASTNQTSMYLCASSLPGGGGYEQYFGPGTRLTVT.

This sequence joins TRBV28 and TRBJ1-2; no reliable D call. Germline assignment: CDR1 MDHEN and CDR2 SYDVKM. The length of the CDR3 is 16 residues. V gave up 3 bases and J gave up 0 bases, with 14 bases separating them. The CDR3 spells CASSFGQERANYGYTF. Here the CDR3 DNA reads TGTGCCAGCAGTTTTGGGCAGGAGCGAGCTAACTATGGCTACACCTTC.